This entry lists 8 T cell receptor beta chains sequenced from one sample in a study of T-cell reconstitution after alpha-beta-depleted transplantation in children. It was with unique molecular identifiers that the TCRbeta library was prepared. TCRdb recomputed calls from the PCR reads with MiXCR, one row per CDR3 protein. Of around 490,000 distinct CDR3 sequences listed, around 10% are singletons. The source material was PBMCs, mostly from graft donor cells, sampled 180 days after TCRalphabeta/CD19-depleted stem cell transplant. All receptors derive from a female patient younger than 10 who had a stem cell transplant for aplastic anemia, so the T cells may come from the graft donor.

This rearrangement joins TRBV11-2 to TRBJ2-1; 8 nucleotides agree with TRBD2. J was trimmed by 6 bases and V by 5 bases; bases with no gene match: 9. The CDR3 is made up of 15 amino acids. The germline CDR1 and CDR2 sequences are SGHAT and FQNNGV. CDR3 sequence: CASSVVRGRSNEQFF. Here the CDR3 DNA reads TGTGCCAGCAGCGTGGTACGCGGGAGGTCCAATGAGCAGTTCTTC.

This clonotype turned up a few times. The rearrangement uses TRBV4-1 and TRBJ2-2, with 7 bases identical to TRBD1. The junction had 7 bases not matched to a gene; V was cut back by 4 bases and J by 5 bases. CDR1 is MGHRA, CDR2 YSYEKL, per germline. This CDR3 is built from 15 residues. CDR3 residues: CASSPTGVGTGELFF. DNA of the CDR3: TGCGCCAGCAGCCCAACAGGGGTCGGAACCGGGGAGCTGTTTTTT.

There are many counts of this clonotype. The chain joins TRBV28 to TRBJ1-5, with D tentatively TRBD1 (6 bases). The CDR3 runs 13 residues. The germline V and J ends were trimmed by 6 bases and 11 bases, with 17 bases remaining between them. Germline V gene data show CDR1 as MDHEN and CDR2 as SYDVKM. In nucleotides, the CDR3 is TGTGCCAGCAGAGCAGGGGAAGCCTCGTCCCAGCATTTT. This codes for CASRAGEASSQHF.

This clonotype was recorded once. The chain links TRBV28 to TRBJ2-7; D is undetermined. The CDR3 has 14 amino acids. Trimming shortened V by 5 bases and J by 4 bases, and 15 bases separated the two germline ends. Germline values: CDR1 MDHEN, CDR2 SYDVKM. The CDR3 region has the DNA TGTGCCAGCAGTCACATTAGCAGCGTTTACGAGCAGTACGTC. Its translation: CASSHISSVYEQYV.

This chain joins TRBV29-1 and TRBJ1-2, with TRBD1 identical over 10 bases. The CDR3 spans 15 residues. Germline CDR1 SQVTM, CDR2 ANQGSEA. Unmatched junction bases numbered 5, after V lost 3 bases and J lost 1 base. The CDR3 loop reads CSVEATGGLNYGYTF. The CDR3 DNA sequence: TGCAGCGTTGAGGCGACAGGGGGCCTTAACTATGGCTACACCTTC.

In its sample, this clonotype was seen a few times. This rearrangement joins TRBV11-3 to TRBJ2-1; 9 nucleotides line up with TRBD1. V gave up 3 bases and J gave up 6 bases; unmatched junction bases: 9. CDR3 length: 16 residues. Germline V gene data show CDR1 as SGHNT and CDR2 as YENEEA. The DNA of the CDR3 is TGTGCCAGCAGCTTCGATGGGGGACAGGGTACCAATGAGCAGTTCTTC. It is translated as CASSFDGGQGTNEQFF. Full variable domain (rest looked up from reference TRBV11-3 and TRBJ2-1): EAGVVQSPRYKIIEKKQPVAFWCNPISGHNTLYWYLQNLGQGPELLIRYENEEAVDDSQLPKDRFSAERLKGVDSTLKIQPAELGDSAVYLCASSFDGGQGTNEQFFGPGTRLTVL.

There are many counts of this clonotype. The chain couples TRBV7-8 to TRBJ2-7; 13 bases fit TRBD2. Germline values: CDR1 SGHVS, CDR2 FQNEAQ. Trimming took 5 bases from V and 6 from J; bases not matched to a gene: 7. CDR3 size: 15 residues. CDR3 nucleotide sequence: TGTGCCAGCAGCCCAGGACTAGCGGGAGTGGGCGAGCAGTACTTC. Amino acid sequence: CASSPGLAGVGEQYF.

Only one count was recorded for this clonotype. The rearrangement links TRBV5-1 to TRBJ2-2; 7 nucleotides align to TRBD1. Germline CDR1 is SGHRS and CDR2 is YFSETQ. The CDR3 totals 15 residues. J gave up 4 bases and V 4 bases, and 7 bases lay outside the gene matches. The CDR3 DNA is TGCGCCAGCAGCCCGACAGGGCGCGCCACCGGGGAGCTGTTTTTT. Protein product: CASSPTGRATGELFF.